Presented here are 13 T cell receptor beta chains from one specimen sequenced in a study of blood T cell repertoires in COVID-19. This table comes from immunoSEQ multiplex PCR, and its TCRdb copy is limited to in-frame clones, with some not included. The sample holds approximately 360,000 clones, over 80% seen once. Material for sequencing was PBMCs or T cells enriched from blood (not recorded which). Receptors were obtained from a woman aged 45-59 years who had recovered from COVID-19.

This clone has a single count. The chain carries TRBV18 and TRBJ1-6, with D unclear. Looked up from germline, CDR1 is KGHSH and CDR2 is LQKENI. The V end lost 4 bases, the J end lost 8 bases, and 12 bases lay between the germline ends. The CDR3 contains 14 residues. CDR3 nucleotide sequence: TGTGCCAGCTCACGTGGAGGTTCTGATTCACCCCTCCACTTT. This encodes CASSRGGSDSPLHF.

The chain carries TRBV4-3 and TRBJ1-1; D remains unclear. The CDR3 runs 13 residues. Between the trimmed V and J ends, which lost 0 bases and 2 bases, there was a span of 4 bases. CDR1 and CDR2 from the germline V gene are LGHNA and YSLEER. The CDR3 protein is CASSQDLNTEAFF. The CDR3 region has the DNA TGCGCCAGCAGCCAAGATCTTAACACTGAAGCTTTCTTT.

The rearrangement links TRBV9 to TRBJ2-1; 7 nucleotides align to TRBD1. Per germline, CDR1 SGDLS and CDR2 YYNGEE. This CDR3 spans 16 amino acids. V lost 3 bases to trimming and J lost 7 bases; unmatched junction nucleotides: 13. The CDR3 sequence: CASSAQGGLHINEQFF. CDR3 DNA: TGTGCCAGCAGCGCACAAGGGGGCCTGCACATAAATGAGCAGTTCTTC.

The J gene is TRBJ1-2, the V gene TRBV29-1; D might be TRBD1 (5 bases). CDR3 length: 13 residues. Germline CDR1 SQVTM, CDR2 ANQGSEA. Trimming pared 5 bases from V and 4 bases from J, leaving 14 bases between. CDR3 DNA sequence: TGCAGCGTTACAGGTGATCCCAGCTATGGCTACACCTTC. This encodes CSVTGDPSYGYTF. Full variable domain (rest looked up from reference TRBV29-1 and TRBJ1-2): SAVISQKPSRDICQRGTSLTIQCQVDSQVTMMFWYRQQPGQSLTLIATANQGSEATYESGFVIDKFPISRPNLTFSTLTVSNMSPEDSSIYLCSVTGDPSYGYTFGSGTRLTVV.

The rearrangement uses TRBV12-3 or TRBV12-4 and TRBJ1-2, with 8 bases identical to TRBD1. Trimming removed 3 bases from V and 7 bases from J; junction bases left unmatched: 4. The CDR3 runs 13 residues. In nucleotides, the CDR3 is TGTGCCAGCAGTTTGCAGGGGGCGGGTGGCTACACCTTC. Translating gives CASSLQGAGGYTF.

The chain carries TRBV15 and TRBJ2-7; a weak D match, TRBD2 (5 bases). The length of the CDR3 is 15 residues. The V gene's germline CDR1 is LNHNV and CDR2 YYDKDF (reference sequence). The ends were cut back, 4 bases at V and 5 bases at J, with 18 bases in the middle. The CDR3, as DNA: TGTGCCACCAGCATAATGCTAGCTGATTGGAACGAGCAGTACTTC. This translates into CATSIMLADWNEQYF.

The chain links TRBV5-6 to TRBJ1-2; D not resolved. From germline, CDR1 is SGHDT and CDR2 YYEEEE. There are 15 residues in the CDR3. Trimming took 3 bases from V and 3 from J, leaving 15 bases between them. The CDR3 loop reads CASSSALRVHYGYTF. CDR3 DNA: TGTGCCAGCAGCTCAGCGCTTCGGGTCCACTATGGCTACACCTTC.

The chain uses TRBV7-2 and TRBJ1-5, with D maybe TRBD1 (6 bases). The V gene lost 5 bases and the J gene lost 1 base, with 18 bases spanning the gap. The CDR3 loop spans 17 amino acids. Germline V CDR1 and CDR2: SGHTA, FQGNSA. CDR3 bases: TGTGCCAGCAGCCCCCAATCAGGGGCGCAGAGCAATCAGCCCCAGCATTTT. Translated, it gives CASSPQSGAQSNQPQHF.

This clone was observed once. The rearrangement links TRBV7-2 to TRBJ1-2; 7 nucleotides line up with TRBD1. CDR1 is SGHTA and CDR2 is FQGNSA in the germline V gene. V lost 2 bases to trimming and J lost 3 bases; unmatched junction nucleotides: 9. The CDR3 spans 16 residues. CDR3 in DNA: TGTGCCAGCAGCTTACTAGGGGGCGAATCCTACTATGGCTACACCTTC. Translating it yields CASSLLGGESYYGYTF.

At least ten counts were recorded for this clone. The rearrangement uses TRBV6-1 and TRBJ1-5, with D perhaps matching TRBD1 (5 bases). The CDR3 is 15 residues long. The V end lost 0 bases, the J end lost 0 bases, and 6 bases lay between the germline ends. Germline V gives CDR1 MNHNS, CDR2 SASEGT. CDR3 DNA sequence: TGTGCCAGCAGTGAAGCAGGACATAGCAATCAGCCCCAGCATTTT. Its translation: CASSEAGHSNQPQHF.

This clone has only a few counts. The chain is built from TRBV14 and TRBJ2-3; the match to TRBD2 covers 9 bases. The germline gives CDR1 SGHDN, CDR2 FVKESK. V lost 1 base, J lost 0 bases, and 2 bases stayed unmatched. The CDR3 has 16 amino acids. This CDR3 reads CASSQGLAGSTDTQYF. CDR3 nucleotide sequence: TGTGCCAGCAGCCAAGGGCTAGCGGGAAGCACAGATACGCAGTATTTT.

This clone was counted between two and nine times. This chain uses TRBV7-8 with TRBJ1-6, with a tentative D call TRBD1 (6 bases). V was trimmed by 4 bases and J by 9 bases, leaving 13 bases between them. CDR3 length: 14 residues. CDR1 and CDR2 (germline): SGHVS, FQNEAQ. CDR3 sequence reads: CASSSDLGGSPLHF. CDR3 nucleotides: TGTGCCAGCAGCTCCGACTTAGGGGGTTCACCCCTCCACTTT.

V gene TRBV14 combines with J gene TRBJ2-2; 15 bases agree with TRBD2. Germline loops: CDR1 SGHDN, CDR2 FVKESK. CDR3 length: 20 residues. V lost 6 bases, J lost 0 bases, and 11 bases stayed unmatched. The CDR3 nucleotides read TGTGCCAGCAGTGCAAAACCGGGACTAGCGGGAGGAGCGAACACCGGGGAGCTGTTTTTT. This codes for CASSAKPGLAGGANTGELFF.